This T cell receptor (beta chain) is from a study of a mutant IDH1 vaccine in newly diagnosed glioma (dated by TCRdb to about 2021). Study-level background: Of the roughly 30 treated patients, around 62% were male and around 38% were female, and a mean age of 40.4 years was recorded. Prior to enrollment, patients had been given standard therapy consisting of radiotherapy alone, temozolomide alone, or radiochemotherapy with temozolomide, with the combination given to most patients. Longitudinal TCRB deep sequencing was done for 25 to 30 treated patients, wherever samples were available for exploratory analyses. Six visits were used for peripheral blood collection: V03 (baseline), V05, V07, V10, V12 and V13. Results and caveats for the whole study, not just this receptor: No apparent relationship was observed between pseudoprogression and alterations in the top peripheral T cell clonotypes detected by TCRB sequencing. Availability determined which PBMC samples were chosen for TCRB deep sequencing. Vaccine-induced immune responses across multiple MHC alleles were detected in 93.3% of patients. According to the authors, sample limitations meant that analyses of patient blood samples could not be reproduced.

Taken with the paper, the label for time point translates to: baseline, week 1 (first vaccination visit). Per the publication, the treatment or condition label means: pre-vaccination baseline after standard-of-care therapy. The donors had newly diagnosed IDH1-mutant astrocytomas of WHO grade 3 or 4 that showed loss of nuclear ATRX. The samples were drawn from NOA16, a multicentre, single-arm, open-label phase I trial in Germany that tested a mutant IDH1 peptide vaccine in humans for the first time. For immunogenicity testing, the blood drawn at visit V03 was used as the baseline sample. Genomic DNA for TCRB sequencing was extracted from EDTA blood using the DNeasy Blood and Tissue Kit. The library was obtained by the immunoSEQ multiplex PCR assay. Rearranged TCR beta chain sequences were amplified using the hsTCRB Kit according to the manufacturer's protocol. TCRB libraries were sequenced on an Illumina MiSeq. The paper's data handling went like this. The kit vendor's proprietary platform handled demultiplexing, trimming and gene mapping. In TCRdb, the immuneACCESS table is reduced to in-frame sequences with V and J assigned. These tables do not hold every clone; where another copy was compared, an unresolved V gene accounts for under half, and the others remain unexplained. V and J calls and clone size are copied from that table; D and trimming were computed from the DNA. The table for this sample lists fewer than 45,000 clones; 75% to 85% of them were counted only once. The top ten clones comprise 7.5% to 10% of the sample.

As concerns this clone: The clone's antigen remains unknown. No base-level quality is on record; no much larger clone is a single base apart.

From a lookup of the germline V gene, CDR1 and CDR2 are MGHRA and YSYEKL. The germline ends are 20 bases apart after V is trimmed by 5 bases and J by 5 bases. The CDR3 numbers 16 residues from cysteine through phenylalanine. Solely the CDR3 DNA is kept, with 48 bases framed from the first base. This chain is built from TRBV4-1 and TRBJ2-3; a tentative D call is TRBD1 (5 bases match). This clonotype originated in a man aged 35 to 55 with glioma. Some clones in this sample may be carry-over from other donors' samples. This specimen consisted of PBMCs, obtained from a glioma patient treated with radiotherapy, temozolomide or both. In nucleotide form, the sequence is TGCGCCAGCAGCGGCCATCGGCAGGGCTCGGGAGATACGCAGTATTTT. This translates into CASSGHRQGSGDTQYF.